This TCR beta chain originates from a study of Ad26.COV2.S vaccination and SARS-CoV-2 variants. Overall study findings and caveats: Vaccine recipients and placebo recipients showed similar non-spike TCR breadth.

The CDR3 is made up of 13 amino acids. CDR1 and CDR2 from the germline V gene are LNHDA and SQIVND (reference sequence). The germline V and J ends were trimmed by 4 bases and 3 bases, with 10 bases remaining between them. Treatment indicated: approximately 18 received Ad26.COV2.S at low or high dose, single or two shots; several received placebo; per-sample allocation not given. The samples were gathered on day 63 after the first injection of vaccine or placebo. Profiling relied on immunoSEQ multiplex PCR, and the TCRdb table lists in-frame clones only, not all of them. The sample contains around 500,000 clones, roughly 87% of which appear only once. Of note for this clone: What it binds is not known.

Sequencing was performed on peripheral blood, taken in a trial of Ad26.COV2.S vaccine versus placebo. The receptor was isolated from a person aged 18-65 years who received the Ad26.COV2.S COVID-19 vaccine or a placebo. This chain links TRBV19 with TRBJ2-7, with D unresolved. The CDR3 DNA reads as TGTGCCAGTAGTACGGTACAGTTCTACGAGCAGTACTTC. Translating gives CASSTVQFYEQYF. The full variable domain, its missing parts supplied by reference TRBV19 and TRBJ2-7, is DGGITQSPKYLFRKEGQNVTLSCEQNLNHDAMYWYRQDPGQGLRLIYYSQIVNDFQKGDIAEGYSVSREKKESFPLTVTSAQKNPTAFYLCASSTVQFYEQYFGPGTRLTVT.